This TCR beta chain was obtained from a study of T-cell memory formation after mild COVID-19. Study results and caveats: Clones contracting day 15 to 85 were balanced CD4/CD8; later expanders leaned CD4+. Memory sampled before infection contained some responding clones, suggesting cross-reactive memory joined.

About this clonotype: As yet, its antigen is unknown.

A 5'RACE reaction primed in the constant segment made cDNA libraries of TCR alpha and TCR beta, and these carried sample barcodes and UMIs. TCRdb passed the 5' RACE reads through MiXCR, listing each CDR3 protein once. The sample shows fewer than 700,000 distinct CDR3 sequences, 15% to 20% of them seen only once. This receptor was identified in an adult woman who had mild COVID-19 (a few samples of this study predate the infection). Cell type and time point are not known. The specimen was PBMCs or a T cell subset sorted from them (not recorded which).

CDR3 region: CASTRGVMETQYF. The CDR3 DNA is TGTGCCAGTACCCGGGGAGTCATGGAGACCCAGTACTTC. The V gene is TRBV25-1, the J gene TRBJ2-5; tentative D call: TRBD2 (5 bases). CDR1 and CDR2 from the germline V gene are MGHDK and SYGVNS. The CDR3 is 13 residues long. V gave up 9 bases and J gave up 5 bases, with 16 bases separating them.